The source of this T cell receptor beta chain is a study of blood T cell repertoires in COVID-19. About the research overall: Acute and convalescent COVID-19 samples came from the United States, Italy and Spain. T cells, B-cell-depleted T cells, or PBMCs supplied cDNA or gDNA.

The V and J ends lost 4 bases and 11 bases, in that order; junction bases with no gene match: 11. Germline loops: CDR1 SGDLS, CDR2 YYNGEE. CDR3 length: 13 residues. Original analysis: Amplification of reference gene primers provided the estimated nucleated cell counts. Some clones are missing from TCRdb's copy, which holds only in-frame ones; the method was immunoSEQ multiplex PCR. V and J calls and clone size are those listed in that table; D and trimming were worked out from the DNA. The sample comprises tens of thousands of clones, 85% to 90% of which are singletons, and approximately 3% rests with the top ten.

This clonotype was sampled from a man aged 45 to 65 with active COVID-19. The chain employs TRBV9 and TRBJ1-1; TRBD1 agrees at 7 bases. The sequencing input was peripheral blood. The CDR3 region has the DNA TGTGCCAGCAGCTCGGGACAGACAAAGAGGGCTTTCTTT. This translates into CASSSGQTKRAFF.